Following are 19 T cell receptor beta chains from one sample sequenced in a study of shared clonotypes between healthy human individuals. Method: immunoSEQ multiplex PCR; TCRdb's copy keeps in-frame clones and lacks some. The sample has about 230,000 clones, over 60% seen once. The material sequenced was memory CD4+ T cells sorted from blood. Described subset: CD45RA-negative fraction. These receptor sequences come from a man aged 25 to 40 in good health.

This clone has a single count. The V and J genes are TRBV5-6 and TRBJ2-1; D gene unclear. Germline CDR1 and CDR2: SGHDT and YYEEEE. V was clipped by 3 bases and J by 1 base, with 14 bases between them. The CDR3 has 16 residues. The chain's CDR3 is CASSSWGTFSYNEQFF. DNA for the CDR3: TGTGCCAGCAGCTCTTGGGGAACATTTTCCTACAATGAGCAGTTCTTC. Full variable domain (outside the CDR3, taken from reference TRBV5-6 and TRBJ2-1): DAGVTQSPTHLIKTRGQQVTLRCSPKSGHDTVSWYQQALGQGPQFIFQYYEEEERQRGNFPDRFSGHQFPNYSSELNVNALLLGDSALYLCASSSWGTFSYNEQFFGPGTRLTVL.

The genes are TRBV25-1 and TRBJ1-2; no clear D. V was pared by 3 bases and J by 8 bases, with 7 bases between. This CDR3 comprises 11 residues. CDR1 MGHDK and CDR2 SYGVNS come from the germline V gene. In DNA form, the CDR3 reads TGTGCCAGCAGTGAGGTCGACGGCTACACCTTC. The encoded protein is CASSEVDGYTF.

The chain combines TRBV4-1 with TRBJ2-7; D is perhaps TRBD2 (6 bases). Germline-derived CDR1 and CDR2 are MGHRA and YSYEKL. The length of the CDR3 is 14 residues. Trimming pared 1 base from V and 6 bases from J, leaving 13 bases between. The CDR3 region is CASSQAETSLEQYF. Here the CDR3 DNA reads TGCGCCAGCAGCCAAGCTGAAACTAGCCTCGAGCAGTACTTC.

This clone has just a few counts. The chain combines TRBV5-5 with TRBJ2-7, with TRBD1 as a possible D gene (6 bases). The length of the CDR3 is 14 residues. The germline gives CDR1 SGHKS, CDR2 YYEKEE (reference sequence). The V end lost 0 bases, the J end lost 6 bases, and 13 bases lay between the germline ends. The CDR3 DNA is TGTGCCAGCAGCTTGGCGGCAGGGGCGGGCGAGCAGTACTTC. It translates to CASSLAAGAGEQYF.

J is TRBJ1-1 and V is TRBV7-3; D remains ambiguous. The CDR3 consists of 14 residues. V was clipped by 2 bases and J by 8 bases, with 15 bases between them. Germline V gene sequence: CDR1 SGHTA, CDR2 FQGTGA. The CDR3 sequence is CASSLDGGPREAFF. The CDR3 bases are TGTGCCAGCAGCTTAGATGGAGGTCCAAGGGAAGCTTTCTTT.

This clone appeared a single time. The chain carries TRBV5-4 and TRBJ2-3, with D maybe TRBD2 (6 bases). With 4 bases removed from V and 4 bases from J, the gap between germline ends came to 16 bases. CDR3 length equals 15 residues. Germline V lookup: CDR1 SGHNT, CDR2 YYREEE (reference sequence). Here the CDR3 reads CASSPEGGRSDTQYF. CDR3 DNA: TGTGCCAGCAGCCCGGAGGGTGGGAGGTCAGATACGCAGTATTTT.

V gene TRBV10-3 combines with J gene TRBJ2-2; D may correspond to TRBD1 or TRBD2 (5 bases each). This CDR3 contains 16 residues. V dropped 4 bases and J dropped 2 bases, with 14 bases sitting between them. Per the germline V gene, CDR1 is ENHRY and CDR2 is SYGVKD. DNA of the CDR3: TGTGCCATCAGTGGCCGGGACGGAGGAAACACCGGGGAGCTGTTTTTT. This translates into CAISGRDGGNTGELFF.

This clone was detected only once. The chain uses TRBV19 and TRBJ2-3; D is ambiguous. The germline CDR1 and CDR2 sequences are LNHDA and SQIVND (reference sequence). The CDR3 is made up of 14 amino acids. V was clipped by 5 bases and J by 2 bases, with 11 bases between them. DNA for the CDR3: TGTGCCAGTAGTGTTGACTTTTTCACAGATACGCAGTATTTT. Translated: CASSVDFFTDTQYF.

The CDR3 loop reads CAISDTDRAQPQHF. For the CDR3, the DNA is TGTGCCATCAGTGATACCGACAGGGCCCAGCCCCAGCATTTT. This chain uses TRBV10-3 with TRBJ1-5; 7 bases match TRBD1. CDR1 ENHRY and CDR2 SYGVKD come from the germline V gene. After removal of 3 bases from V and 7 bases from J, the junction contained 6 bases not matched to a gene. The CDR3 is 14 amino acids.

V is TRBV5-1 and J is TRBJ1-1; D gene ambiguous. Germline assignment: CDR1 SGHRS and CDR2 YFSETQ. This CDR3 has 14 residues. Trimming pared 0 bases from V and 4 bases from J, leaving 10 bases between. CDR3 in amino acids: CASSLDLKGTEAFF. The CDR3 coding sequence is TGCGCCAGCAGCTTGGACCTAAAGGGCACTGAAGCTTTCTTT.

The sample holds many counts of this clone. This rearrangement joins TRBV11-3 to TRBJ2-7; 10 bases map to TRBD2. Germline values: CDR1 SGHNT, CDR2 YENEEA. The CDR3 has 16 residues. After removal of 2 bases from V and 7 bases from J, the junction contained 11 bases not matched to a gene. CDR3: CASSLREASGSGEQYF. Written as DNA, the CDR3 is TGTGCCAGCAGCTTACGGGAGGCTAGCGGGAGTGGAGAGCAGTACTTC.

This clone was counted only a few times. The chain employs TRBV7-2 and TRBJ2-1; TRBD2 matches 7 bases. V lost 1 base and J lost 5; bases outside the gene matches: 5. The CDR3 has 15 amino acids. From germline, CDR1 is SGHTA and CDR2 FQGNSA. DNA for the CDR3: TGTGCCAGCAGCTTAGAGGCGGGAGTTCACAATGAGCAGTTCTTC. Protein: CASSLEAGVHNEQFF.

The J gene is TRBJ2-1, the V gene TRBV5-4; the D gene is possibly TRBD2 (5 bases). Germline CDR1 and CDR2: SGHNT and YYREEE (reference sequence). The CDR3 totals 14 residues. V was trimmed by 4 bases and J by 8 bases, leaving 16 bases between them. CDR3 DNA sequence: TGTGCCAGCAGCCAAGCAGTAGTGGGAGATGAGCAGTTCTTC. Translation gives CASSQAVVGDEQFF. Looking up the rest from reference TRBV5-4 and TRBJ2-1 gives the full variable domain: ETGVTQSPTHLIKTRGQQVTLRCSSQSGHNTVSWYQQALGQGPQFIFQYYREEENGRGNFPPRFSGLQFPNYSSELNVNALELDDSALYLCASSQAVVGDEQFFGPGTRLTVL.

This clone was seen only a few times. The V gene is TRBV18, the J gene TRBJ1-1; D is possibly TRBD1 (5 bases). Deletions cut 2 bases from V and 1 base from J, with 14 bases between. The CDR3 runs to 16 residues. Germline loops: CDR1 KGHSH, CDR2 LQKENI. This chain's CDR3 is CASSPRAGFGNTEAFF. DNA of the CDR3: TGTGCCAGCTCACCAAGGGCAGGGTTCGGGAACACTGAAGCTTTCTTT.

This clone was counted a few times. The chain recombines TRBV6-5 with TRBJ1-2; D remains unclear. The length of the CDR3 is 14 residues. Between the trimmed V and J ends, which lost 6 bases and 6 bases, there was a span of 17 bases. CDR1 and CDR2 (germline): MNHEY, SVGAGI. The DNA of the CDR3 is TGTGCCAGCAGCTCCACCAACGGCCTAAATGGCTACACCTTC. It codes for CASSSTNGLNGYTF.

This rearrangement joins TRBV29-1 to TRBJ2-7, with 10 bases matching TRBD1. V shed 5 bases and J 2 bases; nucleotides not matched to a gene: 6. The CDR3 is 14 amino acids. The V gene's germline CDR1 is SQVTM and CDR2 ANQGSEA. The CDR3 region has the DNA TGCAGCGTTAATGGACAGGGGGTAACCTACGAGCAGTACTTC. Amino acids: CSVNGQGVTYEQYF.

This clone was observed many times. V gene TRBV29-1 combines with J gene TRBJ2-2; the D is unclear. The CDR3 contains 12 residues. Germline CDR1 is SQVTM and CDR2 is ANQGSEA. Trimming left V 7 bases short and J 3 bases short, with 9 bases between. Written as DNA, the CDR3 is TGCAGCGGCCACAGCGACACCGGGGAGCTGTTTTTT. It is translated as CSGHSDTGELFF.

The V gene is TRBV10-3, the J gene TRBJ1-1; 9 bases align to TRBD1. CDR3 size: 14 residues. The germline V gene encodes CDR1 ENHRY and CDR2 SYGVKD. J was trimmed by 3 bases and V by 8 bases; bases with no gene match: 7. The CDR3 is CAIGDRAGDTEAFF. The CDR3 coding sequence is TGTGCCATCGGGGACAGGGCGGGGGACACTGAAGCTTTCTTT.

The gene calls are TRBV28 and TRBJ2-7; D perhaps matches TRBD1 (5 bases). The CDR3 runs 14 residues. V was cut by 2 bases and J by 1 base, with 9 bases left in between. Germline assignment: CDR1 MDHEN and CDR2 SYDVKM. The CDR3 nucleotides are TGTGCCAGCAGTTTACCCTCAGGGTCCTACGAGCAGTACTTC. Protein: CASSLPSGSYEQYF. The full variable domain, completed using reference TRBV28 and TRBJ2-7, is DVKVTQSSRYLVKRTGEKVFLECVQDMDHENMFWYRQDPGLGLRLIYFSYDVKMKEKGDIPEGYSVSREKKERFSLILESASTNQTSMYLCASSLPSGSYEQYFGPGTRLTVT.